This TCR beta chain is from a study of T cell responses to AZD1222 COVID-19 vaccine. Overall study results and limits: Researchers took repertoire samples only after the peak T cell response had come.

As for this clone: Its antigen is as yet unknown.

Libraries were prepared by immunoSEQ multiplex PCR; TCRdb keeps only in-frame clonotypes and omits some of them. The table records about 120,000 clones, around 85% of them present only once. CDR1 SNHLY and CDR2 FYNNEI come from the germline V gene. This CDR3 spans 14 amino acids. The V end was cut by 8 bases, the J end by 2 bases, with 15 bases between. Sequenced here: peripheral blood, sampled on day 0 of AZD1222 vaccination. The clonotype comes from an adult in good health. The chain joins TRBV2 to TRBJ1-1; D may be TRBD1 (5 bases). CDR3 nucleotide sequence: TGTGCCAGCTGTGGGGGGGAGGTTAACACTGAAGCTTTCTTT. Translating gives CASCGGEVNTEAFF.